This T cell receptor (beta chain) originates from a study of control samples from healthy donors and cancer patients. Clones were read by immunoSEQ multiplex PCR, and TCRdb kept only the in-frame ones, dropping some. The sample lists some 82,000 clones; approximately 87% were seen once. Germline V lookup: CDR1 WNHNN, CDR2 SYGVQD (reference sequence). Losses at the gene ends were 3 bases for V and 4 bases for J; bases not matched to a gene: 4. The CDR3 consists of 15 residues. The V gene is TRBV10-1, the J gene TRBJ2-2; 8 nucleotides line up with TRBD2. Sequenced material: blood. The origin of this receptor is a man aged 50-59 years in good health. The CDR3 spells CASSDPGGLTGELFF. CDR3 nucleotides: TGCGCCAGCAGTGATCCGGGAGGGCTCACCGGGGAGCTGTTTTTT.